The 16 T cell receptor beta chains listed next were all sequenced from one sample in a study of OX40 agonist ivuxolimab in advanced cancers. Here immunoSEQ multiplex PCR was the method, and the copy in TCRdb shows in-frame clones only, minus some. The sample consists of about 61,000 clones, around 83% of them appearing once. Source: CD4+ or CD8+ T cells sorted from blood, taken in a trial of the OX40 agonist ivuxolimab. Receptor source: an adult with an advanced solid tumor such as melanoma, head and neck, liver or kidney cancer.

This clone was detected only once. One junction end disagrees with the germline gene, perhaps due to a read error. Other DNA sequences in the same sample also yield this CDR3. This chain connects TRBV7-2 to TRBJ2-7; possibly TRBD2 for D (5 bases). The CDR3 length is 16 residues. Germline V gene data show CDR1 as SGHTA and CDR2 as FQGNSA. The CDR3 spells CASSLATGSSSYEQYF. CDR3 in DNA: TGTGCCAGCAGTTTAGCGACGGGATCGAGCTCCTACGAGCAGTACTTC.

The chain carries TRBV19 and TRBJ1-1; D possibly corresponds to TRBD1 (5 bases). This CDR3 is built from 14 residues. Germline loops: CDR1 LNHDA, CDR2 SQIVND (reference sequence). V lost 5 bases, J lost 1 base, and 11 bases lay in between. The CDR3 DNA sequence: TGTGCCAGTAGTTATGGGGGTGCGAACACTGAAGCTTTCTTT. Protein product: CASSYGGANTEAFF.

The chain uses TRBV6-1 and TRBJ1-6; tentative D call: TRBD1 (5 bases). The germline CDR1 and CDR2 sequences are MNHNS and SASEGT. V lost 8 bases, J lost 10 bases, and 15 bases lay in between. The CDR3 contains 13 residues. CDR3 in DNA: TGTGCCAGCTTTGGGACGGGAAGGTCACCCCTCCACTTT. Protein: CASFGTGRSPLHF.

The chain is built from TRBV7-2 and TRBJ2-5, with D unresolved. In germline, CDR1 is SGHTA, CDR2 FQGNSA. The CDR3 consists of 11 residues. V lost 6 bases, J lost 11 bases, and 13 bases lay in between. This chain's CDR3 is CASSSTREQYF. DNA of the CDR3: TGTGCCAGCAGTTCCACGCGAGAGCAGTACTTC.

The chain joins TRBV7-9 to TRBJ2-3; 10 positions agree with TRBD2. V trimming: 1 base; J trimming: 1 base; junction bases outside the gene matches: 2. The CDR3 sequence is 16 residues long. CDR1 and CDR2 (germline): SEHNR, FQNEAQ (reference sequence). The CDR3 DNA follows: TGTGCCAGCAGCTTAGAAGGGACTAGCGGCACAGATACGCAGTATTTT. This translates into CASSLEGTSGTDTQYF.

The chain links TRBV28 to TRBJ2-1, with D unresolved. V was pared by 6 bases and J by 13 bases, with 16 bases between. Germline loops: CDR1 MDHEN, CDR2 SYDVKM. The CDR3 is made up of 12 amino acids. The CDR3 nucleotides are TGTGCCAGCAGCCGTAGTACATGGTCTCAGTTCTTC. Its translation is CASSRSTWSQFF.

Only a few counts were recorded for this clone. The chain employs TRBV5-8 and TRBJ1-6, with a weak D call TRBD1 (5 bases). The CDR3 contains 12 residues. Trimming shortened V by 6 bases and J by 9 bases, and 10 bases separated the two germline ends. Germline V CDR1 and CDR2: SGHTS, YDEGEE. The DNA for the CDR3 is TGTGCCAGCAACCGGGACCGTTCACCCCTCCACTTT. It translates to CASNRDRSPLHF.

This chain connects TRBV5-1 to TRBJ1-4; D remains ambiguous. Between the trimmed V and J ends, which lost 2 bases and 8 bases, there was a span of 13 bases. The CDR3 totals 14 residues. Germline values: CDR1 SGHRS, CDR2 YFSETQ. The chain's CDR3 is CASSFERVNEKLFF. The DNA of the CDR3 is TGCGCCAGCAGCTTTGAAAGGGTAAACGAAAAACTGTTTTTT.

The CDR3 bases are TGTGCCAGCAGCCCGGGACTAGGAGATTCCTACGAGCAGTACTTC. The encoded protein is CASSPGLGDSYEQYF. The chain carries TRBV5-4 and TRBJ2-7, with 8 bases aligning to TRBD2. The germline CDR1 and CDR2 sequences are SGHNT and YYREEE (reference sequence). This CDR3 has 15 residues. The J segment lost 1 base and the V segment lost 4 bases, leaving 7 bases of the junction unmatched.

The genes are TRBV18 and TRBJ1-4; no definite D call. Per germline, CDR1 KGHSH and CDR2 LQKENI. V gave up 3 bases and J gave up 8 bases, with 13 bases separating them. This CDR3 is built from 14 residues. The CDR3 here is CASSPPSGSEKLFF. DNA of the CDR3: TGTGCCAGCTCACCTCCGTCGGGGAGCGAAAAACTGTTTTTT. The whole variable domain, remainder taken from reference TRBV18 and TRBJ1-4, is NAGVMQNPRHLVRRRGQEARLRCSPMKGHSHVYWYRQLPEEGLKFMVYLQKENIIDESGMPKERFSAEFPKEGPSILRIQQVVRGDSAAYFCASSPPSGSEKLFFGSGTQLSVL.

The chain is built from TRBV5-1 and TRBJ2-4; 8 bases are a match to TRBD2. CDR3 length: 15 residues. CDR1 and CDR2 from the germline V gene are SGHRS and YFSETQ. The trim removed 5 bases at V and 9 bases at J, leaving 13 bases unmatched. CDR3 loop: CASSNRAGGEGIQYF. CDR3 nucleotides: TGCGCCAGCAGTAACAGGGCGGGGGGCGAGGGCATTCAGTACTTC. The variable domain in full, completed from reference TRBV5-1 and TRBJ2-4, reads KAGVTQTPRYLIKTRGQQVTLSCSPISGHRSVSWYQQTPGQGLQFLFEYFSETQRNKGNFPGRFSGRQFSNSRSEMNVSTLELGDSALYLCASSNRAGGEGIQYFGAGTRLSVL.

The V gene is TRBV19, the J gene TRBJ1-3; D unresolved. Between the trimmed V and J ends, which lost 3 bases and 6 bases, there was a span of 12 bases. The length of the CDR3 is 14 residues. Germline CDR1 is LNHDA and CDR2 is SQIVND (reference sequence). As DNA, the CDR3 is TGTGCCAGTAGTATGGGGAGTAATGAAAACACCATATATTTT. Its protein product is CASSMGSNENTIYF.

The V gene is TRBV6-5, the J gene TRBJ2-7; 8 bases align to TRBD2. CDR1 is MNHEY, CDR2 SVGAGI, per germline. V lost 2 bases, J lost 5 bases, and 8 bases stayed unmatched. The length of the CDR3 is 15 residues. The chain's CDR3 is CASSYIDSGGHEQYF. CDR3 sequence (DNA): TGTGCCAGCAGTTACATAGATTCGGGGGGGCACGAGCAGTACTTC.

This chain uses TRBV12-5 with TRBJ2-5, with D possibly being TRBD1 (6 bases). The CDR3 has 16 residues. V lost 7 bases and J 2 bases, leaving 20 bases between the germline ends. The V gene's germline CDR1 is LGHNT and CDR2 FRNRAP. In nucleotides, the CDR3 is TGTGCTAGTGCCACTTCCCGGGACATACTACAAGAGACCCAGTACTTC. It codes for CASATSRDILQETQYF.

This chain joins TRBV5-1 and TRBJ1-1; D is unresolved. This CDR3 spans 14 amino acids. Germline CDR1 and CDR2: SGHRS and YFSETQ. V was clipped by 1 base and J by 1 base, with 8 bases between them. DNA of the CDR3: TGCGCCAGCAGCTTGTCAGGAGGGAACACTGAAGCTTTCTTT. Protein product: CASSLSGGNTEAFF.

This sequence joins TRBV6-4 and TRBJ2-1; 8 bases agree with TRBD2. Germline trimming cut 6 bases from V and 1 base from J; bases unmatched to any gene: 5. The germline V gene has CDR1 MRHNA and CDR2 SNTAGT. This CDR3 is built from 15 residues. This chain's CDR3 is CASSFERGSYNEQFF. CDR3 in DNA: TGTGCCAGCAGCTTCGAGCGGGGGTCCTACAATGAGCAGTTCTTC.